The 28 T cell receptor beta chains below all came from one sample that was sequenced in a study of shared clonotypes between healthy human individuals. Sequencing used immunoSEQ multiplex PCR; TCRdb keeps in-frame clones, though not all of them. In the table there are 450,000 to 550,000 clones, about four fifths of which are singletons. The sample taken for sequencing was PBMCs. These receptors originate from a woman aged 35 to 49 in good health. Some clones in this sample may be carry-over from other donors' samples.

The chain is built from TRBV7-9 and TRBJ1-1; D uncertain. V was cut by 3 bases and J by 11 bases, with 13 bases left in between. This CDR3 comprises 12 residues. The germline gives CDR1 SEHNR, CDR2 FQNEAQ (reference sequence). CDR3 in DNA: TGTGCCAGCAGCTTGGGCCGGGGAGGGGCTTTCTTT. Translated, it gives CASSLGRGGAFF.

This clone was seen only a few times. This chain links TRBV5-1 with TRBJ1-1; TRBD1 matches at 9 bases. This CDR3 spans 14 amino acids. The V gene's germline CDR1 is SGHRS and CDR2 YFSETQ. J lost 2 bases, V lost 5 bases, and 4 bases had no gene match. The CDR3 DNA is TGCGCCAGCAGAACGGGACAGGGTAACACTGAAGCTTTCTTT. Residues: CASRTGQGNTEAFF.

CDR3 in DNA: TGTGCCACCCGCGGGGTGGGGGGCTGGACTGAAGCTTTCTTT. This gives the protein CATRGVGGWTEAFF. This chain connects TRBV10-3 to TRBJ1-1; a possible D gene is TRBD1 (6 bases). From germline, CDR1 is ENHRY and CDR2 SYGVKD. The germline V and J ends were trimmed by 10 bases and 5 bases, with 20 bases remaining between them. The CDR3 runs to 14 residues.

V is TRBV7-2 and J is TRBJ2-3, with 9 bases matching TRBD2. The CDR3 consists of 15 residues. Germline V CDR1 and CDR2: SGHTA, FQGNSA. V shed 5 bases and J 1 base; nucleotides not matched to a gene: 4. CDR3 coding DNA: TGTGCCAGCAGCCCCAGACTAGCGGGCACAGATACGCAGTATTTT. The encoded protein is CASSPRLAGTDTQYF.

The V gene is TRBV4-1, the J gene TRBJ1-5; unclear D gene. From germline, CDR1 is MGHRA and CDR2 YSYEKL. Trimming left V 0 bases short and J 4 bases short, with 7 bases between. The CDR3 totals 14 residues. For the CDR3, the DNA is TGCGCCAGCAGCCAAGATATGCGAAATCAGCCCCAGCATTTT. Its translation: CASSQDMRNQPQHF.

This chain links TRBV28 with TRBJ1-2; tentative D call: TRBD1 (5 bases). Trimming shortened V by 4 bases and J by 6 bases, and 12 bases separated the two germline ends. CDR3 length: 13 residues. Looked up from germline, CDR1 is MDHEN and CDR2 is SYDVKM. The CDR3 reads CASSSPSGHGYTF. CDR3 bases: TGTGCCAGCAGTTCGCCTTCAGGGCATGGCTACACCTTC.

V usage is TRBV6-4 and J usage is TRBJ2-3; TRBD2 matches 9 bases. The J segment lost 6 bases and the V segment lost 5 bases, leaving 9 bases of the junction unmatched. This CDR3 is built from 15 residues. Germline V gene lookup returns CDR1 MRHNA and CDR2 SNTAGT. The CDR3, as DNA: TGTGCCAGCAGTTTCCGTAGCGGGAGTGGGGATACGCAGTATTTT. The encoded protein is CASSFRSGSGDTQYF.

The chain carries TRBV11-2 and TRBJ2-7; D gene ambiguous. Trimming took off 3 bases at V and 2 bases at J, with 2 bases between the two ends. The CDR3 is 11 amino acids. The germline CDR1 and CDR2 sequences are SGHAT and FQNNGV. CDR3 coding DNA: TGTGCCAGCAGCTTCACCTACGAGCAGTACTTC. Translation: CASSFTYEQYF.

To note about this clone: This may be a read error: a much more frequent sequence differs by one nucleotide. Different DNA sequences within this sample yield the same CDR3. The rearrangement joins TRBV2 to TRBJ2-7, with D tentatively TRBD2 (6 bases). The V gene lost 3 bases and the J gene lost 6 bases, with 21 bases spanning the gap. Germline lookup yields CDR1 SNHLY and CDR2 FYNNEI. CDR3 length equals 16 residues. The CDR3 region is CASSEMLAGGLGEQYF. In nucleotides, the CDR3 is TGTGCCAGCAGTGAGATGTTAGCAGGAGGGCTGGGCGAGCAGTACTTC.

This chain links TRBV11-2 with TRBJ2-7; D ambiguous. In germline, CDR1 is SGHAT, CDR2 FQNNGV. V was clipped by 0 bases and J by 1 base, with 16 bases between them. CDR3 length: 17 residues. The CDR3 reads CASSLDRAPNPSYEQYF. In DNA form, the CDR3 reads TGTGCCAGCAGCTTAGATCGGGCTCCCAACCCATCCTACGAGCAGTACTTC. Drawing the rest from reference TRBV11-2 and TRBJ2-7, the complete variable domain is EAGVAQSPRYKIIEKRQSVAFWCNPISGHATLYWYQQILGQGPKLLIQFQNNGVVDDSQLPKDRFSAERLKGVDSTLKIQPAKLEDSAVYLCASSLDRAPNPSYEQYFGPGTRLTVT.

This rearrangement joins TRBV7-3 to TRBJ1-3; tentative D call: TRBD1 (5 bases). With 1 base removed from V and 0 bases from J, the gap between germline ends came to 10 bases. The CDR3 extends over 16 amino acids. The germline gives CDR1 SGHTA, CDR2 FQGTGA. The CDR3 reads CASSLNPGDSGNTIYF. CDR3 sequence (DNA): TGTGCCAGCAGCTTAAACCCGGGGGACTCTGGAAACACCATATATTTT.

This sequence joins TRBV5-1 and TRBJ1-4; D gene ambiguous. This CDR3 spans 14 amino acids. CDR1 SGHRS and CDR2 YFSETQ come from the germline V gene. V was trimmed by 4 bases and J by 7 bases, leaving 14 bases between them. CDR3 bases: TGCGCCAGCAGCGTGATGTCAGGCGGTGAAAAACTGTTTTTT. It codes for CASSVMSGGEKLFF.

This clone was counted between two and nine times. V usage is TRBV7-2 and J usage is TRBJ2-7; no clear D. CDR1 and CDR2 (germline): SGHTA, FQGNSA. This CDR3 comprises 13 residues. V was clipped by 1 base and J by 4 bases, with 8 bases between them. CDR3 amino acids: CASSLGLDYEQYF. The DNA of the CDR3 is TGTGCCAGCAGCTTAGGCTTGGATTACGAGCAGTACTTC.

The genes are TRBV11-1 and TRBJ1-1; 7 bases align to TRBD1. V gave up 5 bases and J gave up 8 bases; unmatched junction bases: 14. Germline CDR1 SGHAT, CDR2 FQDESV (reference sequence). This CDR3 has 15 residues. The CDR3, as DNA: TGTGCCAGCAGCCGATCCGGGACAGCAGTATTAGAAGCTTTCTTT. Its translation is CASSRSGTAVLEAFF.

The rearrangement links TRBV27 to TRBJ2-7, with 7 bases that match TRBD2. This CDR3 contains 15 residues. V shed 4 bases and J 1 base; nucleotides not matched to a gene: 7. From germline, CDR1 is MNHEY and CDR2 SMNVEV (reference sequence). DNA for the CDR3: TGTGCCAGCAGTTCCTCGGGAGGTTGGTCCTACGAGCAGTACTTC. Translation gives CASSSSGGWSYEQYF.

J is TRBJ1-3 and V is TRBV2; 7 bases agree with TRBD1. Germline V gene lookup returns CDR1 SNHLY and CDR2 FYNNEI. Losses at the gene ends were 11 bases for V and 0 bases for J; bases not matched to a gene: 7. This CDR3 has 14 residues. In nucleotides, the CDR3 is TGTGCCGGCCGACAGGGTCTCTCTGGAAACACCATATATTTT. Its protein product is CAGRQGLSGNTIYF. Filled out from reference TRBV2 and TRBJ1-3, the complete variable domain reads EPEVTQTPSHQVTQMGQEVILRCVPISNHLYFYWYRQILGQKVEFLVSFYNNEISEKSEIFDDQFSVERPDGSNFTLKIRSTKLEDSAMYFCAGRQGLSGNTIYFGEGSWLTVV.

V gene TRBV14 combines with J gene TRBJ1-2; possible D gene TRBD1, 5 bases. Germline V gene data show CDR1 as SGHDN and CDR2 as FVKESK. V was trimmed by 1 base and J by 6 bases, leaving 12 bases between them. This CDR3 spans 14 amino acids. This CDR3 is CASSQVSGTDGYTF. The DNA of the CDR3 is TGTGCCAGCAGCCAAGTTTCAGGGACGGATGGCTACACCTTC.

J is TRBJ2-1 and V is TRBV15; TRBD2 matches at 10 bases. Germline CDR1 LNHNV, CDR2 YYDKDF (reference sequence). Trimming at V came to 0 bases and at J to 9 bases, leaving 2 bases not matched to a gene. This CDR3 contains 14 residues. The DNA of the CDR3 is TGTGCCACCAGCAGAGATAAGCGGGGGGGTGAGCAGTTCTTC. Its translation: CATSRDKRGGEQFF.

DNA of the CDR3: TGTGCCAGCAGTGATCACAAGGTCCGACAGGGCGGGGAGCTGTTTTTT. Its protein is CASSDHKVRQGGELFF. V gene TRBV6-1 combines with J gene TRBJ2-2; 7 nucleotides align to TRBD1. Germline lookup yields CDR1 MNHNS and CDR2 SASEGT. This CDR3 region has 16 residues. V was pared by 3 bases and J by 7 bases, with 11 bases of the junction left unmatched.

V is TRBV11-3 and J is TRBJ2-2, with no clear D. The CDR3 contains 13 residues. Trimming took 0 bases from V and 6 from J, leaving 5 bases between them. Looked up from germline, CDR1 is SGHNT and CDR2 is YENEEA. CDR3 in DNA: TGTGCCAGCAGCTTAGAGGGATCCGGGGAGCTGTTTTTT. This sequence encodes CASSLEGSGELFF.

The chain is built from TRBV7-3 and TRBJ2-3; 10 bases align to TRBD2. Germline V gives CDR1 SGHTA, CDR2 FQGTGA. This CDR3 region has 16 residues. After removal of 5 bases from V and 5 bases from J, the junction contained 10 bases not matched to a gene. CDR3: CASSPHSGRSGDTQYF. CDR3 bases: TGTGCCAGCAGCCCTCATAGCGGGAGGAGCGGAGATACGCAGTATTTT.

The rearrangement uses TRBV19 and TRBJ2-3; D may correspond to TRBD1 or TRBD2 (5 bases each). The CDR3 spans 16 residues. Germline loops: CDR1 LNHDA, CDR2 SQIVND (reference sequence). The V end was cut by 2 bases, the J end by 1 base, with 13 bases between. Here the CDR3 DNA reads TGTGCCAGTAGTATAACAGGCGGGCAAGGCACAGATACGCAGTATTTT. It yields the protein CASSITGGQGTDTQYF.

This clone was counted only a few times. This chain joins TRBV29-1 and TRBJ1-1; a possible D gene is TRBD1 (5 bases). This CDR3 has 14 amino acids. CDR1 and CDR2 from the germline V gene are SQVTM and ANQGSEA. V dropped 0 bases and J dropped 0 bases, with 8 bases sitting between them. DNA for the CDR3: TGCAGCGTTGAAGAAGGGGTCATGAACACTGAAGCTTTCTTT. The encoded protein is CSVEEGVMNTEAFF.

This chain joins TRBV27 and TRBJ1-1; D is unresolved. CDR3 length: 15 amino acids. Germline V CDR1 and CDR2: MNHEY, SMNVEV (reference sequence). The germline V and J ends were trimmed by 3 bases and 2 bases, with 13 bases remaining between them. Here the CDR3 reads CASSLAHSLNTEAFF. The CDR3 DNA is TGTGCCAGCAGTTTGGCACACAGCCTAAACACTGAAGCTTTCTTT.

The chain joins TRBV6-4 to TRBJ1-1; D not certain. Germline V gene sequence: CDR1 MRHNA, CDR2 SNTAGT. This CDR3 has 13 amino acids. Trimming removed 8 bases from V and 1 base from J, with 11 bases in between. The CDR3 sequence: CASRAGPNTEAFF. The CDR3, as DNA: TGTGCCAGCCGCGCAGGTCCGAACACTGAAGCTTTCTTT.

The rearrangement links TRBV29-1 to TRBJ2-1; 12 bases align to TRBD2. The CDR3 runs to 16 residues. Losses at the gene ends were 3 bases for V and 9 bases for J; bases not matched to a gene: 12. The germline gives CDR1 SQVTM, CDR2 ANQGSEA. CDR3 nucleotide sequence: TGCAGCGTTGAGCCACCCGACGGACTAGCGGGAATTGAGCAGTTCTTC. Translation gives CSVEPPDGLAGIEQFF.

The chain couples TRBV28 to TRBJ2-7, with D possibly being TRBD1 (7 bases). Trimming pared 5 bases from V and 6 bases from J, leaving 20 bases between. CDR1 is MDHEN, CDR2 SYDVKM, per germline. The CDR3 runs 15 residues. Written as DNA, the CDR3 is TGTGCCAGCAGTCCCTCGACAGGGAGGTGGAGCGAGCAGTACTTC. It codes for CASSPSTGRWSEQYF.

This clone was found many times. The CDR3, as DNA: TGTGCCAGCAGTGCAATCTCTACTAGCACAGATACGCAGTATTTT. Protein product: CASSAISTSTDTQYF. This chain connects TRBV25-1 to TRBJ2-3; D remains ambiguous. The germline V and J ends were trimmed by 4 bases and 0 bases, with 11 bases remaining between them. This CDR3 region has 15 residues. Germline V gene data show CDR1 as MGHDK and CDR2 as SYGVNS.